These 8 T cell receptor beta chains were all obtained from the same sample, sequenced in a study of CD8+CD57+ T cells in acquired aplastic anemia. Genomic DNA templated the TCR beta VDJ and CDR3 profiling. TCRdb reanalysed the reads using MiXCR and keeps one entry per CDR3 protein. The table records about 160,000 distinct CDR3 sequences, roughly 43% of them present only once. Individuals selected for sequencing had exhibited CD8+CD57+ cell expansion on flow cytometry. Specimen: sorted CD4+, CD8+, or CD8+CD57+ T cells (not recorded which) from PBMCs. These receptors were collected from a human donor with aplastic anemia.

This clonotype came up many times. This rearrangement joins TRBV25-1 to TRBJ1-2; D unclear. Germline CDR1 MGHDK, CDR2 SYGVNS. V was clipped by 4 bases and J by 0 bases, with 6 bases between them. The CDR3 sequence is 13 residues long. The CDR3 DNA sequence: TGTGCCAGCAGTGCAGGAGCTAACTATGGCTACACCTTC. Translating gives CASSAGANYGYTF.

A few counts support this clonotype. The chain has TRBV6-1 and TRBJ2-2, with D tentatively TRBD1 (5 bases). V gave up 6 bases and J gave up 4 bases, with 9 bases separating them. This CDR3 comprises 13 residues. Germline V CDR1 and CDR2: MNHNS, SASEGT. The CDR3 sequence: CASRTTATGELFF. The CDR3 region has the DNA TGTGCCAGCAGGACGACAGCCACCGGGGAGCTGTTTTTT.

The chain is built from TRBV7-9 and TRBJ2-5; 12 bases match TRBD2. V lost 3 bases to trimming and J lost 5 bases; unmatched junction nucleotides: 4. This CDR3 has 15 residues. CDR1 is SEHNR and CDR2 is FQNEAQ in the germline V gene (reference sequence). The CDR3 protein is CASSLTSGGGETQYF. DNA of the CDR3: TGTGCCAGCAGCTTGACTAGCGGGGGAGGGGAGACCCAGTACTTC.

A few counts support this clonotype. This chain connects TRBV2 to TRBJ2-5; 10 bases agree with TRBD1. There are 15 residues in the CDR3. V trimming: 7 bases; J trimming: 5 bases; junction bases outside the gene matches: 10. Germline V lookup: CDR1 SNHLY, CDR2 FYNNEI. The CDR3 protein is CASTQRDRGPETQYF. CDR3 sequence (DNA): TGTGCCAGCACTCAAAGGGACAGGGGTCCGGAGACCCAGTACTTC.

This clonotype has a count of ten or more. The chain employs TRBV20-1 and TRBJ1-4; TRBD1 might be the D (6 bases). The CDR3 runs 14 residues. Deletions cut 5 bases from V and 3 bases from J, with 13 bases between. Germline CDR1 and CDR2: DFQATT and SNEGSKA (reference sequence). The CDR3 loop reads CSAQGRPPNEKLFF. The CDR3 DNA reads TGCAGTGCTCAGGGGCGGCCCCCTAATGAAAAACTGTTTTTT.

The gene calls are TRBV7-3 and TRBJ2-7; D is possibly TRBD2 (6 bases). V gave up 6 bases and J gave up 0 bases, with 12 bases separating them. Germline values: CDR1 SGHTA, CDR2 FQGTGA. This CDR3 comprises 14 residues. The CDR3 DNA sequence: TGTGCCAGCAGGTCCGCGGGAAACTCCTACGAGCAGTACTTC. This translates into CASRSAGNSYEQYF.

Here the CDR3 reads CASSLGQGNEETQYF. Here the CDR3 DNA reads TGTGCCAGCAGCTTGGGGCAGGGGAATGAAGAGACCCAGTACTTC. V usage is TRBV5-6 and J usage is TRBJ2-5; a possible D gene is TRBD1 (6 bases). Between the trimmed V and J ends, which lost 0 bases and 3 bases, there was a span of 12 bases. Germline V gives CDR1 SGHDT, CDR2 YYEEEE. This CDR3 has 15 residues.

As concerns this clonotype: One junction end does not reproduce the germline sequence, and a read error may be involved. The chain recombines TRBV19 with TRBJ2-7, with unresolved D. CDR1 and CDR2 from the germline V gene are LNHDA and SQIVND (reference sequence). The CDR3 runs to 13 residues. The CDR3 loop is CASSKGSPHEQHF. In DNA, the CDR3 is TGTGCCAGTAGTAAGGGCAGCCCCCACGAGCAGCACTTC. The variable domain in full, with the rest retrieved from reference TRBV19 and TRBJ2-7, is DGGITQSPKYLFRKEGQNVTLSCEQNLNHDAMYWYRQDPGQGLRLIYYSQIVNDFQKGDIAEGYSVSREKKESFPLTVTSAQKNPTAFYLCASSKGSPHEQHFGPGTRLTVT.